A single sample gave rise to the 30 T cell receptor beta chains below, sequenced in a study of T cell repertoires in ileal Crohn's disease. The sample's time point: neoterminal ileum biopsy at postoperative endoscopy, about 6 months after surgery. Using immunoSEQ multiplex PCR, the repertoire was profiled, and TCRdb retains in-frame clones only, with some absent. The sample comprises approximately 19,000 clones, 65% to 80% of which are singletons, and 4.2% rests with the top ten. Material for sequencing was ileal tissue. Receptor source: an adult with Crohn's disease.

The chain carries TRBV30 and TRBJ2-7; possible D gene TRBD1, 5 bases. The CDR3 is 12 residues long. Germline V gene data show CDR1 as GTSNPN and CDR2 as SVGIG (reference sequence). Trimming removed 2 bases from V and 3 bases from J, with 8 bases in between. CDR3 in DNA: TGTGCCTGGAGTCGACAGAACTACGAGCAGTACTTC. Amino acids: CAWSRQNYEQYF.

The CDR3 nucleotides are TGTGCCAGCAGTACCAGGTTTAACACCGGGGAGCTGTTTTTT. This encodes CASSTRFNTGELFF. The rearrangement uses TRBV7-9 and TRBJ2-2; D unclear. The ends were cut back, 6 bases at V and 2 bases at J, with 10 bases in the middle. Germline V gene lookup returns CDR1 SEHNR and CDR2 FQNEAQ (reference sequence). The CDR3 loop spans 14 amino acids.

This rearrangement joins TRBV6-5 to TRBJ2-7; D not certain. The germline V gene encodes CDR1 MNHEY and CDR2 SVGAGI. The CDR3 has 11 residues. V was pared by 4 bases and J by 2 bases, with 3 bases between. The CDR3 region is CASSSAYEQYF. CDR3 bases: TGTGCCAGCAGTTCGGCCTACGAGCAGTACTTC.

This clone was observed once. The chain couples TRBV4-3 to TRBJ1-2; D is ambiguous. CDR3 length: 15 amino acids. CDR1 and CDR2 (germline): LGHNA, YSLEER. V was trimmed by 3 bases and J by 8 bases, leaving 19 bases between them. DNA of the CDR3: TGCGCCAGCAGCCAGGCTGGTGGCAGGTCGGGGGGCTACACCTTC. Protein sequence: CASSQAGGRSGGYTF.

The J gene is TRBJ1-1, the V gene TRBV19; D call uncertain. The V gene lost 3 bases and the J gene lost 1 base, with 9 bases spanning the gap. The CDR3 loop spans 14 amino acids. CDR1 LNHDA and CDR2 SQIVND come from the germline V gene (reference sequence). CDR3 bases: TGTGCCAGTAGTATGGAGGGTTCGAACACTGAAGCTTTCTTT. Amino acids: CASSMEGSNTEAFF. The complete variable domain, with remaining parts taken from reference TRBV19 and TRBJ1-1, reads DGGITQSPKYLFRKEGQNVTLSCEQNLNHDAMYWYRQDPGQGLRLIYYSQIVNDFQKGDIAEGYSVSREKKESFPLTVTSAQKNPTAFYLCASSMEGSNTEAFFGQGTRLTVV.

This chain connects TRBV5-4 to TRBJ1-2; the match to TRBD1 covers 8 bases. Unmatched junction bases numbered 6, after V lost 4 bases and J lost 4 bases. CDR3 length equals 14 residues. From germline, CDR1 is SGHNT and CDR2 YYREEE (reference sequence). CDR3 DNA: TGTGCCAGCAGCACCGCGACAGGGGCCTATGGCTACACCTTC. Translating gives CASSTATGAYGYTF.

This clone was detected once. The CDR3 loop reads CASSVVGDREAKLFF. The CDR3 region has the DNA TGTGCCAGCAGCGTAGTTGGGGACAGGGAGGCAAAACTGTTTTTT. The V and J genes are TRBV9 and TRBJ1-4; 9 positions agree with TRBD1. This CDR3 region has 15 residues. Germline-derived CDR1 and CDR2 are SGDLS and YYNGEE. V trimming: 0 bases; J trimming: 10 bases; junction bases outside the gene matches: 7.

V and J are TRBV9 and TRBJ2-1; 8 nucleotides line up with TRBD1. The CDR3 sequence is 17 residues long. Germline V CDR1 and CDR2: SGDLS, YYNGEE. The V segment lost 0 bases and the J segment 7 bases; nucleotides outside the gene matches: 12. The CDR3, as DNA: TGTGCCAGCAGCGTAGACCTTCCGGGACAGGTTAGGAATGAGCAGTTCTTC. Translating it yields CASSVDLPGQVRNEQFF.

The J gene is TRBJ1-2, the V gene TRBV2; D possibly corresponds to TRBD1 (5 bases). The CDR3 is 14 residues long. Germline V gene data show CDR1 as SNHLY and CDR2 as FYNNEI. The V end was cut by 2 bases, the J end by 4 bases, with 11 bases between. The CDR3: CASSEIQGSYGYTF. The CDR3, as DNA: TGTGCCAGCAGTGAAATCCAGGGTAGCTATGGCTACACCTTC.

The V call is TRBV4-3, the J call TRBJ2-3, with TRBD1 identical over 7 bases. The CDR3 extends over 15 amino acids. Germline loops: CDR1 LGHNA, CDR2 YSLEER. V shed 8 bases, J shed 3 bases, and the junction held 11 bases outside the gene matches. In DNA, the CDR3 is TGCGCCAGCCCCCGACAGGGTAGGATAACAGATACGCAGTATTTT. Translating it yields CASPRQGRITDTQYF.

The chain is built from TRBV5-6 and TRBJ1-1, with 7 bases aligning to TRBD1. This CDR3 is built from 16 residues. With V trimmed by 2 bases and J by 1 base, 8 bases remained unmatched. Germline loops: CDR1 SGHDT, CDR2 YYEEEE. CDR3 sequence reads: CASSFFSRQGNTEAFF. CDR3 sequence (DNA): TGTGCCAGCAGCTTTTTTTCACGACAGGGGAACACTGAAGCTTTCTTT.

The genes are TRBV6-4 and TRBJ1-2, with 11 bases lining up with TRBD1. CDR1 and CDR2 from the germline V gene are MRHNA and SNTAGT. V trimming: 2 bases; J trimming: 1 base; junction bases outside the gene matches: 6. The CDR3 sequence is 17 residues long. In DNA, the CDR3 is TGTGCCAGCAGTGACGAGGACAGGGGGCGGAGTAACTATGGCTACACCTTC. This sequence encodes CASSDEDRGRSNYGYTF.

The CDR3 is CASSYMDSYGYTF. The DNA of the CDR3 is TGCGCCAGCAGCTATATGGACAGTTATGGCTACACCTTC. The chain recombines TRBV5-1 with TRBJ1-2, with a possible D match to TRBD1 (6 bases). This CDR3 is built from 13 residues. With 3 bases removed from V and 5 bases from J, the gap between germline ends came to 11 bases. CDR1 is SGHRS, CDR2 YFSETQ, per germline.

This chain connects TRBV29-1 to TRBJ2-7, with TRBD2 matching over 7 bases. Per the germline V gene, CDR1 is SQVTM and CDR2 is ANQGSEA. The CDR3 has 15 amino acids. Trimming removed 5 bases from V and 0 bases from J; junction bases left unmatched: 10. For the CDR3, the DNA is TGCAGCGTTTTCTTGGGGGGGAGATCCTCCTACGAGCAGTACTTC. This encodes CSVFLGGRSSYEQYF.

This chain connects TRBV7-2 to TRBJ2-2; 13 bases match TRBD2. This CDR3 is built from 16 residues. The trim removed 5 bases at V and 6 bases at J, leaving 6 bases unmatched. Germline lookup yields CDR1 SGHTA and CDR2 FQGNSA. This CDR3 reads CASSRGTSGIAGELFF. CDR3 DNA sequence: TGTGCCAGCAGCCGCGGGACTAGCGGGATCGCCGGGGAGCTGTTTTTT.

This clone was detected once. The V and J genes are TRBV6-1 and TRBJ2-2; maybe TRBD1 (5 bases). CDR3 length: 14 amino acids. Trimming took 4 bases from V and 0 from J, leaving 6 bases between them. The germline CDR1 and CDR2 sequences are MNHNS and SASEGT. In DNA, the CDR3 is TGTGCCAGCAGTGGACAGTCGAACACCGGGGAGCTGTTTTTT. Its protein is CASSGQSNTGELFF.

This sequence joins TRBV19 and TRBJ2-7; a possible D gene is TRBD2 (6 bases). There are 13 residues in the CDR3. Trimming left V 7 bases short and J 2 bases short, with 12 bases between. Germline V gene lookup returns CDR1 LNHDA and CDR2 SQIVND (reference sequence). CDR3 residues: CASKASGPYEQYF. Here the CDR3 DNA reads TGTGCCAGTAAAGCCAGCGGGCCCTACGAGCAGTACTTC.

The rearrangement uses TRBV5-6 and TRBJ2-1; D possibly corresponds to TRBD2 (5 bases). The CDR3 loop spans 14 amino acids. Germline V gene data show CDR1 as SGHDT and CDR2 as YYEEEE. V was pared by 1 base and J by 12 bases, with 17 bases between. In DNA form, the CDR3 reads TGTGCCAGCAGCTTGCCGAACCGAGCGGCTCGGCAGTTCTTC. Protein: CASSLPNRAARQFF. Looking up the rest from reference TRBV5-6 and TRBJ2-1 gives the full variable domain: DAGVTQSPTHLIKTRGQQVTLRCSPKSGHDTVSWYQQALGQGPQFIFQYYEEEERQRGNFPDRFSGHQFPNYSSELNVNALLLGDSALYLCASSLPNRAARQFFGPGTRLTVL.

The chain links TRBV15 to TRBJ2-5; the match to TRBD1 covers 7 bases. Germline CDR1 LNHNV, CDR2 YYDKDF (reference sequence). V was clipped by 3 bases and J by 2 bases; unmatched bases: 6. The CDR3 contains 15 residues. This CDR3 is CATSSYRGGQETQYF. CDR3 DNA sequence: TGTGCCACCAGCAGTTACAGGGGCGGTCAAGAGACCCAGTACTTC.

The J gene is TRBJ2-1, the V gene TRBV9; 11 bases are shared with TRBD2. The ends lost 0 bases at V and 8 bases at J; junction bases unmatched: 7. CDR1 and CDR2 (germline): SGDLS, YYNGEE. The CDR3 has 16 residues. The CDR3 reads CASSVELAGGLDEQFF. In DNA form, the CDR3 reads TGTGCCAGCAGCGTAGAGCTAGCGGGAGGTTTGGATGAGCAGTTCTTC.

The V and J genes are TRBV15 and TRBJ2-7; D is unresolved. Trimming took 0 bases from V and 7 from J, leaving 16 bases between them. Germline V gene data show CDR1 as LNHNV and CDR2 as YYDKDF (reference sequence). CDR3 size: 15 residues. CDR3 sequence: CATSRDQSGYYEQYF. CDR3 coding DNA: TGTGCCACCAGCAGAGATCAGTCAGGTTATTATGAGCAGTACTTC.

V usage is TRBV9 and J usage is TRBJ1-2; 8 bases align to TRBD1. Germline CDR1 is SGDLS and CDR2 is YYNGEE. The CDR3 sequence is 14 residues long. The junction had 5 bases not matched to a gene; V was cut back by 4 bases and J by 3 bases. The CDR3 region is CASSLTGGYYGYTF. The DNA for the CDR3 is TGTGCCAGCAGCCTAACAGGGGGTTACTATGGCTACACCTTC.

V and J are TRBV6-5 and TRBJ2-7, with D maybe TRBD1 (5 bases). V lost 0 bases to trimming and J lost 6 bases, with 15 bases between them. The V gene's germline CDR1 is MNHEY and CDR2 SVGAGI. The CDR3 length is 15 residues. CDR3 coding DNA: TGTGCCAGCAGTTACTCGAACCAGGGAAAAGGCGAGCAGTACTTC. Protein product: CASSYSNQGKGEQYF.

This sequence joins TRBV2 and TRBJ2-7; 9 bases map to TRBD1. Germline V gene lookup returns CDR1 SNHLY and CDR2 FYNNEI. V was pared by 9 bases and J by 4 bases, with 7 bases of the junction left unmatched. The CDR3 has 13 amino acids. CDR3 loop: CARGQGLMYEQYF. The CDR3, as DNA: TGTGCCAGAGGACAGGGGTTGATGTACGAGCAGTACTTC.

As regards this clone: The sample holds other DNA sequences that translate to the same CDR3. The chain carries TRBV7-9 and TRBJ2-7; D might be TRBD1 (6 bases). Trimming stripped 4 bases from V and 2 bases from J, with 12 bases between. Germline V gene sequence: CDR1 SEHNR, CDR2 FQNEAQ (reference sequence). There are 14 residues in the CDR3. The CDR3 loop reads CASSYGTPPYEQYF. The CDR3 DNA sequence: TGTGCCAGCAGCTACGGGACACCTCCCTACGAGCAGTACTTC.

CDR3 residues: CSDFRDGYTF. In nucleotides, the CDR3 is TGCAGCGATTTCAGGGATGGCTACACCTTC. The V gene is TRBV29-1, the J gene TRBJ1-2; a weak D match, TRBD1 (5 bases). The germline V gene has CDR1 SQVTM and CDR2 ANQGSEA. V lost 7 bases and J lost 6, with 9 bases in between. The CDR3 consists of 10 residues.

By frequency in the sample, this clone is medium-sized (0.01 to 0.1%). The chain has TRBV10-3 and TRBJ2-2; D perhaps matches TRBD1 (6 bases). From germline, CDR1 is ENHRY and CDR2 SYGVKD. V was cut by 4 bases and J by 5 bases, with 17 bases left in between. The CDR3 loop spans 16 amino acids. The CDR3 spells CAISGTVGLGTGELFF. CDR3 in DNA: TGTGCCATCAGTGGGACAGTGGGATTGGGTACCGGGGAGCTGTTTTTT.

The chain is built from TRBV5-6 and TRBJ1-1, with D uncertain. The CDR3 runs to 15 residues. V dropped 4 bases and J dropped 1 base, with 14 bases sitting between them. Germline V gene lookup returns CDR1 SGHDT and CDR2 YYEEEE. The DNA for the CDR3 is TGTGCCAGCAGCCTGTCCCGGAGGAAGAACACTGAAGCTTTCTTT. Its translation is CASSLSRRKNTEAFF.

CDR3 bases: TGTGCCAGCAGCTTAAGTCGGGGGGTCAATAGCAATCAGCCCCAGCATTTT. The encoded protein is CASSLSRGVNSNQPQHF. J is TRBJ1-5 and V is TRBV7-2; D might be TRBD1 (5 bases). Germline CDR1 SGHTA, CDR2 FQGNSA. This CDR3 is built from 17 residues. V was shortened by 2 bases and J by 0 bases, with 14 bases between the two germline ends. Drawing the rest from reference TRBV7-2 and TRBJ1-5, the complete variable domain is GAGVSQSPSNKVTEKGKDVELRCDPISGHTALYWYRQSLGQGLEFLIYFQGNSAPDKSGLPSDRFSAERTGGSVSTLTIQRTQQEDSAVYLCASSLSRGVNSNQPQHFGDGTRLSIL.

The V call is TRBV6-5, the J call TRBJ2-1; the match to TRBD2 covers 7 bases. The trim removed 6 bases at V and 7 bases at J, leaving 12 bases unmatched. The CDR3 is made up of 15 amino acids. The V gene's germline CDR1 is MNHEY and CDR2 SVGAGI. CDR3 DNA sequence: TGTGCCAGCAGGACAACTAGCGCACCGTGGAATGAGCAGTTCTTC. This translates into CASRTTSAPWNEQFF.